The source of this T cell receptor (beta chain) is a study of blood T cell repertoires in COVID-19. Across the whole study: Samples came from the United States, Italy and Spain, spanning acute and convalescent COVID-19.

Those enrolled, adults aged about 18 to 89 years, came from 25 or so US areas. Trimming took 6 bases from V and 0 from J; bases not matched to a gene: 4. The germline V gene has CDR1 MDHEN and CDR2 SYDVKM. The CDR3 is 15 residues long. Original processing methods: Estimates of nucleated cell counts were drawn from the amplification of reference gene primers. Clones were sequenced by immunoSEQ multiplex PCR, and TCRdb holds only the in-frame ones, with some missing. The D gene and trimming were derived from the DNA, and the V and J assignments and clone size from that table. The sample holds a few hundred thousand clones, 90% seen once.

The chain employs TRBV28 and TRBJ1-3; 8 bases fit TRBD1. Material: PBMCs or T cells enriched from blood (not recorded which). The sequence was obtained from a man between 18 and 35 years old who had recovered from COVID-19. CDR3 residues: CASSPGQASGNTIYF. The CDR3 DNA is TGTGCCAGCAGCCCGGGACAGGCCTCTGGAAACACCATATATTTT.